This TCR beta chain is drawn from a study of T-cell reconstitution after alpha-beta-depleted transplantation in children. Broader study findings: Newly produced T cells mostly provided counts and TCRbeta diversity after one year, as hyperexpanded clones declined. Several hundred rapidly expanded clones from non-depleted graft cells reportedly supplied alpha-beta T cells about two months post-transplant.

Notes on this clonotype: The antigen remains unidentified.

The TCRbeta library incorporated unique molecular identifiers. TCRdb passed the PCR reads through MiXCR, listing each CDR3 protein once. The sample includes roughly 570,000 distinct CDR3 sequences, 25% to 30% of them seen just once. The sample in question was PBMCs, obtained before TCRalphabeta/CD19-depleted stem cell transplant. The receptor's source is a boy younger than two with Wiskott-Aldrich syndrome, due to receive a stem cell transplant.

The CDR3 DNA reads as TGTGCCAGCAGCCTACAGGGGAGTCCTGGCTACACCTTC. This sequence encodes CASSLQGSPGYTF. The rearrangement uses TRBV7-9 and TRBJ1-2; 7 nucleotides match TRBD1. CDR3 length: 13 residues. V was clipped by 5 bases and J by 7 bases; unmatched bases: 7. From germline, CDR1 is SEHNR and CDR2 FQNEAQ (reference sequence).